What follows are 23 T cell receptor beta chains derived from one specimen sequenced in a study of metastatic and nonmetastatic thyroid tumors. Using MiXCR, TCRdb reanalyzed the PCR reads. The sample carries 10,000 to 13,000 clones, 25% to 30% recorded once. Nobody among the patients had been given any treatment before thyroid surgery. The specimen was tumor tissue. The source of these receptors is a male donor with papillary thyroid cancer or a benign thyroid nodule (not recorded which). Some clones in this sample may be carry-over from other donors' samples.

This clone was picked up a small number of times. The J gene is TRBJ2-5, the V gene TRBV6-2 or TRBV6-3, with unresolved D. The CDR3 is 18 residues long. The V and J ends lost 0 bases and 1 base respectively, with 18 bases between them. Germline CDR1 MNHEY, CDR2 SVGEGT. The DNA for the CDR3 is TGTGCCAGCAGTTACTCCCCCCCCATCGGAAGGGCCCAAGAGACCCAGTACTTC. This gives the protein CASSYSPPIGRAQETQYF.

There are many counts of this clone. The J gene is TRBJ2-5, the V gene TRBV18, with TRBD1 identical over 8 bases. Trimming cost V 3 bases and J 5 bases; bases outside gene matches: 8. The CDR3 has 15 amino acids. The V gene's germline CDR1 is KGHSH and CDR2 LQKENI. CDR3 residues: CASSPPGGQRETQYF. In nucleotides, the CDR3 is TGTGCCAGCTCACCGCCAGGGGGCCAAAGGGAGACCCAGTACTTC.

The sample holds one count of this clone. The chain combines TRBV7-2 with TRBJ1-4, with 7 bases that match TRBD1. In germline, CDR1 is SGHTA, CDR2 FQGNSA. Trimming took 4 bases from V and 7 from J; bases not matched to a gene: 9. The CDR3 extends over 15 amino acids. The CDR3 coding sequence is TGTGCCAGCAGCTCGCGACAGGGATGGAGTGAAAAACTGTTTTTT. Amino acid sequence: CASSSRQGWSEKLFF.

This clone has only a few counts. This may come from a read error, since a much larger clone is one base off. CDR3: CAISGGRAGELFF. CDR3 DNA: TGTGCCATCAGTGGGGGGAGAGCCGGGGAGCTGTTTTTT. The V and J genes are TRBV25-1 and TRBJ2-2; D is possibly TRBD2 (6 bases). The CDR3 is made up of 13 amino acids. The germline V gene has CDR1 MGHDK and CDR2 SYGVNS.

Many counts were recorded for this clone. This chain links TRBV10-3 with TRBJ2-6; 12 bases agree with TRBD1. V lost 1 base to trimming and J lost 0 bases; unmatched junction nucleotides: 4. CDR1 is ENHRY and CDR2 is SYGVKD in the germline V gene. There are 19 residues in the CDR3. The CDR3 DNA follows: TGTGCCATCAGTGAGTTGGGACAGGGGGCCATCTCTGGGGCCAACGTCCTGACTTTC. It specifies CAISELGQGAISGANVLTF.

The V call is TRBV4-3, the J call TRBJ2-7, with D possibly called TRBD1 or TRBD2 (7 bases each). Deletions cut 0 bases from V and 2 bases from J, with 14 bases between. There are 16 residues in the CDR3. Per germline, CDR1 LGHNA and CDR2 YSLEER. CDR3 DNA: TGCGCCAGCAGCCAAGACGCGGGGGACAGTCCCTACGAGCAGTACTTC. Translating gives CASSQDAGDSPYEQYF.

In this sample, this clone turned up once. V is TRBV30 and J is TRBJ2-1, with 12 positions matching TRBD2. V was pared by 5 bases and J by 9 bases, with 5 bases of the junction left unmatched. This CDR3 is built from 13 residues. Germline V gene lookup returns CDR1 GTSNPN and CDR2 SVGIG (reference sequence). The CDR3 bases are TGTGCCTGGGGGACTAGCGGGCTGGGTGAGCAGTTCTTC. It is translated as CAWGTSGLGEQFF.

This clone is deemed medium-sized. This sequence joins TRBV30 and TRBJ1-5; no reliable D call. CDR1 is GTSNPN and CDR2 is SVGIG in the germline V gene (reference sequence). CDR3 size: 14 residues. Trimming shortened V by 2 bases and J by 6 bases, and 14 bases separated the two germline ends. As DNA, the CDR3 is TGTGCCTGGAGTCACGTCACGAACGGTCAGCCCCAGCATTTT. It specifies CAWSHVTNGQPQHF.

Ten or more counts support this clone. DNA of the CDR3: TGTGCCAGCAGCGTAGCTGGGGCGAGGGGGGAGACCCAGTACTTC. Protein sequence: CASSVAGARGETQYF. The V gene is TRBV9, the J gene TRBJ2-5, with D possibly being TRBD1 (6 bases). The germline CDR1 and CDR2 sequences are SGDLS and YYNGEE. V lost 0 bases, J lost 5 bases, and 14 bases lay in between. The CDR3 length is 15 residues.

The chain couples TRBV7-2 to TRBJ2-7, with TRBD1 matching over 8 bases. There are 12 residues in the CDR3. Germline V CDR1 and CDR2: SGHTA, FQGNSA. Trimming took 5 bases from V and 7 from J; bases not matched to a gene: 4. CDR3 DNA: TGTGCCAGCAGCCCAAGGACAGGGGAGCAGTACTTC. Protein: CASSPRTGEQYF.

This clone has ten or more counts. This rearrangement joins TRBV20-1 to TRBJ1-1; D gene ambiguous. Trimming removed 1 base at V and 0 bases at J, with 3 bases between. The CDR3 is 12 residues long. Germline loops: CDR1 DFQATT, CDR2 SNEGSKA (reference sequence). The CDR3 bases are TGCAGTGCTAGAGGGATGAACACTGAAGCTTTCTTT. Protein product: CSARGMNTEAFF.

This clone was counted a few times. This chain links TRBV6-1 with TRBJ2-6, with no clear D. The ends were cut back, 3 bases at V and 0 bases at J, with 3 bases in the middle. Germline CDR1 reads MNHNS; CDR2 reads SASEGT. The CDR3 consists of 14 residues. In DNA, the CDR3 is TGTGCCAGCAGTGACGGCTCTGGGGCCAACGTCCTGACTTTC. It codes for CASSDGSGANVLTF.

This clone came up a few times. The rearrangement uses TRBV20-1 and TRBJ1-2; D uncertain. This CDR3 region has 13 residues. Per the germline V gene, CDR1 is DFQATT and CDR2 is SNEGSKA (reference sequence). V lost 8 bases, J lost 2 bases, and 15 bases lay in between. CDR3 sequence (DNA): TGCAGTTTACCTCCCGTGACAAACTATGGCTACACCTTC. Translating it yields CSLPPVTNYGYTF.

J is TRBJ2-5 and V is TRBV4-3, with TRBD2 matching 10 bases. CDR3 length: 16 residues. CDR1 and CDR2 (germline): LGHNA, YSLEER. Trimming cost V 0 bases and J 7 bases; bases outside gene matches: 8. DNA of the CDR3: TGCGCCAGCAGCCAAGATCTAAGCGGGGGGGACGGGACCCAGTACTTC. This sequence encodes CASSQDLSGGDGTQYF.

By share, this clone counts as medium-sized. CDR3 amino acids: CSAKKPGGRLGYTF. CDR3 coding DNA: TGCAGTGCTAAGAAACCGGGCGGCAGGCTTGGCTACACCTTC. The genes are TRBV20-1 and TRBJ1-2; no firm D call. Germline values: CDR1 DFQATT, CDR2 SNEGSKA (reference sequence). This CDR3 spans 14 amino acids. V dropped 4 bases and J dropped 7 bases, with 19 bases sitting between them.

By share, this clone ranks as medium-sized. The chain combines TRBV5-5 with TRBJ1-2; 8 nucleotides line up with TRBD1. Trimming at V came to 3 bases and at J to 6 bases, leaving 10 bases not matched to a gene. In germline, CDR1 is SGHKS, CDR2 YYEKEE (reference sequence). This CDR3 has 15 residues. The CDR3 region has the DNA TGTGCCAGCAGCTGGTACGACAGGGGTATGGATGGCTACACCTTC. As protein: CASSWYDRGMDGYTF.

The chain links TRBV5-1 to TRBJ2-5; D tentatively fits TRBD1 or TRBD2 (5 bases each). Trimming removed 0 bases at V and 6 bases at J, with 9 bases between. Germline CDR1 is SGHRS and CDR2 is YFSETQ. The CDR3 totals 13 residues. DNA of the CDR3: TGCGCCAGCAGCTTGGCAGGGACGCAGACCCAGTACTTC. Translation gives CASSLAGTQTQYF. The full variable domain, completed using reference TRBV5-1 and TRBJ2-5, is KAGVTQTPRYLIKTRGQQVTLSCSPISGHRSVSWYQQTPGQGLQFLFEYFSETQRNKGNFPGRFSGRQFSNSRSEMNVSTLELGDSALYLCASSLAGTQTQYFGPGTRLLVL.

This rearrangement joins TRBV12-5 to TRBJ2-2; 10 bases map to TRBD1. CDR1 LGHNT and CDR2 FRNRAP come from the germline V gene. The V gene end was trimmed by 6 bases and the J gene end by 9 bases; junction bases not matched to a gene: 16. This CDR3 has 17 amino acids. The chain's CDR3 is CASGPWDRGGATRELFF. In DNA form, the CDR3 reads TGTGCTAGTGGCCCGTGGGACAGGGGAGGTGCTACGAGGGAGCTGTTTTTT.

The chain joins TRBV28 to TRBJ2-7, with 9 bases identical to TRBD1. V shed 6 bases and J 2 bases; nucleotides not matched to a gene: 5. CDR1 is MDHEN and CDR2 is SYDVKM in the germline V gene. The CDR3 covers 14 residues. CDR3 sequence reads: CASSFRDRAYEQYF. For the CDR3, the DNA is TGTGCCAGCAGCTTCCGGGACAGGGCCTACGAGCAGTACTTC.

This clone occurred many times. J is TRBJ1-1 and V is TRBV4-2; 7 nucleotides line up with TRBD1. This CDR3 is 16 amino acids long. In germline, CDR1 is LGHNA, CDR2 YNFKEQ. Trimming at V came to 5 bases and at J to 2 bases, leaving 11 bases not matched to a gene. In DNA, the CDR3 is TGTGCCAGCAGCTACGCCGACAGGGCCCCAAACACTGAAGCTTTCTTT. Translated, it gives CASSYADRAPNTEAFF.

This clone is labeled as medium-sized. V usage is TRBV11-2 and J usage is TRBJ2-3; no firm D call. The CDR3 spans 12 residues. Germline CDR1 SGHAT, CDR2 FQNNGV. V lost 6 bases to trimming and J lost 5 bases, with 9 bases between them. The CDR3 sequence: CASSSEGDTQYF. CDR3 nucleotides: TGTGCCAGCAGTTCTGAAGGAGATACGCAGTATTTT.

By share, this clone counts as medium-sized. V is TRBV7-9 and J is TRBJ2-7; D might be TRBD1 (5 bases). CDR1 and CDR2 (germline): SEHNR, FQNEAQ (reference sequence). Deletions cut 5 bases from V and 7 bases from J, with 15 bases between. The CDR3 is 13 amino acids. The CDR3 is CASSPDSLREQYF. CDR3 nucleotide sequence: TGTGCCAGCAGCCCCGACAGTTTGAGGGAGCAGTACTTC. Drawing the rest from reference TRBV7-9 and TRBJ2-7, the complete variable domain is DTGVSQNPRHKITKRGQNVTFRCDPISEHNRLYWYRQTLGQGPEFLTYFQNEAQLEKSRLLSDRFSAERPKGSFSTLEIQRTEQGDSAMYLCASSPDSLREQYFGPGTRLTVT.

This clone is deemed medium-sized (0.01 to 0.1%). This chain connects TRBV20-1 to TRBJ2-7; 8 nucleotides line up with TRBD2. The germline V gene has CDR1 DFQATT and CDR2 SNEGSKA (reference sequence). The CDR3 runs 13 residues. V was pared by 4 bases and J by 1 base, with 3 bases of the junction left unmatched. Here the CDR3 reads CSAIQRESYEQYV. CDR3 bases: TGCAGTGCTATCCAGCGGGAGTCCTACGAGCAGTACGTC.